This T cell receptor beta chain stems from a study of blood T cell repertoires in COVID-19. About the research overall: Whether acute or convalescent, the COVID-19 samples came from the United States, Italy and Spain.

V gave up 0 bases and J gave up 0 bases; unmatched junction bases: 9. Germline values: CDR1 MNHEY, CDR2 SVGEGT. The CDR3 runs 18 residues. Here immunoSEQ multiplex PCR was the method, and the copy in TCRdb shows in-frame clones only, minus some. This sample has under 500,000 clones, with 75% to 90% found just once. The sample holds one count of this clone. Source material: peripheral blood. V and J are TRBV6-2 or TRBV6-3 and TRBJ2-7; 9 positions match TRBD1. This clonotype was sampled from a woman younger than 45 with acute or convalescent COVID-19. This CDR3 is CASSYSYDGQGSSYEQYF. The CDR3 nucleotides read TGTGCCAGCAGTTACTCGTATGATGGACAGGGGTCCTCCTACGAGCAGTACTTC.